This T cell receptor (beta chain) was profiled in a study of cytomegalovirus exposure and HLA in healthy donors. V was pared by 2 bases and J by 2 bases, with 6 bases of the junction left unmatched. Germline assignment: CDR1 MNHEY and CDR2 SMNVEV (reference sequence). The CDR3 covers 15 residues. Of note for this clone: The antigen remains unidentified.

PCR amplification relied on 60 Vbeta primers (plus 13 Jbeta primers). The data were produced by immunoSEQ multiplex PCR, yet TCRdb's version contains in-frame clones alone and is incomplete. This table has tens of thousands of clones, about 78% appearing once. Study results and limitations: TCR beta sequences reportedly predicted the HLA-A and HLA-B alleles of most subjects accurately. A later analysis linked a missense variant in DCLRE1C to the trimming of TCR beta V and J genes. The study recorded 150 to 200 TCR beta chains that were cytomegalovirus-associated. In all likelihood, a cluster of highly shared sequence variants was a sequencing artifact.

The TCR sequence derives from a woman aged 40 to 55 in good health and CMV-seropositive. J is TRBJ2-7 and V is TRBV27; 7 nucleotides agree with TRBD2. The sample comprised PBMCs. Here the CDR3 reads CASSLGGGFTYEQYF. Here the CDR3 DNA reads TGTGCCAGCAGTTTAGGCGGGGGTTTCACCTACGAGCAGTACTTC.